Listed below are T cell receptor beta chains from one sample, sequenced in a study of blood T cells in healthy people across ages. TCRdb itself ran the 5' RACE reads through MiXCR, one entry per CDR3 protein. The sample records 600,000 or so distinct CDR3 sequences, approximately 30% being singletons. Specimen: blood. The origin of the receptors is an elderly woman in good health. Each CDR3 is given with its conserved first and last residue. The D gene is left open where the match is weak. A row's size may be missing; if present it is once, few, many or a size class.

j_call: TRBJ2-7
clone_size: many
v_call: TRBV7-2
d_call: TRBD1
cdr3_nt: TGTGCCAGCAGCGTATCCGGGACAGGGGCTGGCGAGCAGTACTTC
cdr3_aa: CASSVSGTGAGEQYF

j_call: TRBJ2-1
clone_size: many
v_call: TRBV4-3
d_call: TRBD2
cdr3_nt: TGCGCCAGCAGCCAATTCGCGGGGGGGACGGCTGAGGGTGAGCAGTTCTTC
cdr3_aa: CASSQFAGGTAEGEQFF

j_call: TRBJ2-3
clone_size: many
v_call: TRBV12-3/TRBV12-4
d_call: -
cdr3_nt: TGTGCCAGTCGTCCGGGACGGGGACTCACAGATACGCAGTATTTT
cdr3_aa: CASRPGRGLTDTQYF

j_call: TRBJ2-5
clone_size: many
v_call: TRBV6-6
d_call: TRBD2
cdr3_nt: TGTGCCAGCAGACGATCCGGACGGGAGGCCCAGGAGACCCAGTACTTC
cdr3_aa: CASRRSGREAQETQYF

j_call: TRBJ2-1
clone_size: -
v_call: TRBV20-1
d_call: -
cdr3_nt: TGCAGTGCTACCCGGTACAATGAGCAGTTCTTC
cdr3_aa: CSATRYNEQFF

j_call: TRBJ1-6
clone_size: few
v_call: TRBV3-1
d_call: TRBD1
cdr3_nt: TGTGCCAGCAGCCAGGACAGGGCCCCGCTACCTTCACCCCTCCACTTT
cdr3_aa: CASSQDRAPLPSPLHF

j_call: TRBJ2-5
clone_size: -
v_call: TRBV7-2
d_call: -
cdr3_nt: TGTGCCAGCAGCTGGGCGTCCATTCAAGAGACCCAGTACTTC
cdr3_aa: CASSWASIQETQYF

j_call: TRBJ2-7
clone_size: many
v_call: TRBV6-5
d_call: -
cdr3_nt: TGTGCCAGCGGGCGAGATCGGGACGAGCAGTACTTC
cdr3_aa: CASGRDRDEQYF

j_call: TRBJ2-7
clone_size: -
v_call: TRBV4-2
d_call: TRBD2
cdr3_nt: TGTGCCAGCAGCTTGGATGAGGGCTATGGCGCGGGGGGCATCTACGAGCAGTACTTC
cdr3_aa: CASSLDEGYGAGGIYEQYF

j_call: TRBJ1-4
clone_size: few
v_call: TRBV2
d_call: TRBD1
cdr3_nt: TGTGCCAGCAGTTACTCCGGGACAGGGGGAGGAAAACTGTTTTTT
cdr3_aa: CASSYSGTGGGKLFF

j_call: TRBJ2-1
clone_size: -
v_call: TRBV4-2
d_call: TRBD2
cdr3_nt: TGTGCCAGCAGCCAACAGCCGGGACTAAGCAATGAGCAGTTCTTC
cdr3_aa: CASSQQPGLSNEQFF

j_call: TRBJ2-2
clone_size: -
v_call: TRBV6-1
d_call: -
cdr3_nt: TGTGCCAGCAGTAAGGGGAACGGGGAGCTGTTTTTT
cdr3_aa: CASSKGNGELFF

j_call: TRBJ1-5
clone_size: many
v_call: TRBV2
d_call: -
cdr3_nt: TGTGCCAGCAGCGCGGCGCAGAATAGCAATCAGCCCCAGCATTTT
cdr3_aa: CASSAAQNSNQPQHF

j_call: TRBJ1-5
clone_size: -
v_call: TRBV4-1
d_call: -
cdr3_nt: TGCGCCAGCAGCCAGTTCCCTCGGGCTCTCAATCAGCCCCAGCATTTT
cdr3_aa: CASSQFPRALNQPQHF

j_call: TRBJ2-3
clone_size: once
v_call: TRBV7-9
d_call: TRBD2
cdr3_nt: TGTGCCAGCAGCTCCGTCGGGACTAGCGGTGAGCAGTATTTT
cdr3_aa: CASSSVGTSGEQYF

j_call: TRBJ1-1
clone_size: few
v_call: TRBV20-1
d_call: -
cdr3_nt: TGCAGTGCTGAACGGACCCGAACTGAAGCTTTCTTT
cdr3_aa: CSAERTRTEAFF

j_call: TRBJ2-4
clone_size: many
v_call: TRBV20-1
d_call: TRBD1
cdr3_nt: TGCAGTGCTAGGGTCCAGGGACAGGGCAAAAACATTCAGTACTTC
cdr3_aa: CSARVQGQGKNIQYF

j_call: TRBJ2-7
clone_size: -
v_call: TRBV7-2
d_call: -
cdr3_nt: TGTGCCAGCAGCTCGTGGGTTGACTCCTACGAGCAGTACTTC
cdr3_aa: CASSSWVDSYEQYF

j_call: TRBJ2-1
clone_size: -
v_call: TRBV12-3/TRBV12-4
d_call: -
cdr3_nt: TGTGCCAGCAGGGGAGGTAGGCGGGGGAGGGGGAATGAGCAGTTCTTC
cdr3_aa: CASRGGRRGRGNEQFF

j_call: TRBJ1-6
clone_size: many
v_call: TRBV20-1
d_call: TRBD1
cdr3_nt: TGCAGTGCCCCGACAGGGGGAGATTCACCCCTCCACTTT
cdr3_aa: CSAPTGGDSPLHF

j_call: TRBJ1-2
clone_size: once
v_call: TRBV28
d_call: TRBD1
cdr3_nt: TGTGCCAGCAGTCCCCGGAACAGGGGAATGGGCACCTTC
cdr3_aa: CASSPRNRGMGTF

j_call: TRBJ1-1
clone_size: few
v_call: TRBV6-5
d_call: TRBD1
cdr3_nt: TGTGCCAGCACCGCGGACAGGACGATCACTGAAGCTTTCTTT
cdr3_aa: CASTADRTITEAFF

j_call: TRBJ2-5
clone_size: -
v_call: TRBV7-2
d_call: TRBD2
cdr3_nt: TGTGCCAGCAGCTTAGAGCGGGGGGTTAGAGAGACCCAGTACTTC
cdr3_aa: CASSLERGVRETQYF

j_call: TRBJ2-7
clone_size: once
v_call: TRBV20-1
d_call: TRBD2
cdr3_nt: TGCAGTGCTAGGCTCCCCGGGGCCCGGGGGGACGAGCAGTACTTC
cdr3_aa: CSARLPGARGDEQYF

j_call: TRBJ2-7
clone_size: few
v_call: TRBV12-3/TRBV12-4
d_call: TRBD2
cdr3_nt: TGTGCCAGCAGTTTAAGCCCCTGGTCTCGAGCGGGGGGCTCCTACGAGCAGTACTTC
cdr3_aa: CASSLSPWSRAGGSYEQYF

j_call: TRBJ2-1
clone_size: many
v_call: TRBV21-1
d_call: -
cdr3_nt: TGTGCCAGCAGCAAAGCGGGACGCAACAATGAGCAGTTCTTC
cdr3_aa: CASSKAGRNNEQFF

j_call: TRBJ1-2
clone_size: many
v_call: TRBV29-1
d_call: TRBD1
cdr3_nt: TGCAGCGTTGAAGGGGGACAGGGGGCGAAAGGCTACACCTTC
cdr3_aa: CSVEGGQGAKGYTF

j_call: TRBJ1-1
clone_size: -
v_call: TRBV6-6
d_call: TRBD1
cdr3_nt: TGTGCCAGCAGTTACGGGACAGCTTCCATGAACACTGAAGCTTTCTTT
cdr3_aa: CASSYGTASMNTEAFF

j_call: TRBJ2-6
clone_size: many
v_call: TRBV4-3
d_call: -
cdr3_nt: TGCGCCAGCAGCCAAGCCGGGGCTGGGGCCAACGTCCTGACTTTC
cdr3_aa: CASSQAGAGANVLTF

j_call: TRBJ2-7
clone_size: many
v_call: TRBV7-2
d_call: TRBD1
cdr3_nt: TGTGCCAGCAGTGAACAGGGGGCGCGTAACGAGCAGTACTTC
cdr3_aa: CASSEQGARNEQYF

j_call: TRBJ2-1
clone_size: many
v_call: TRBV2
d_call: -
cdr3_nt: TGTGCCAGCAGCGTTTCGATGGGGGTCGGTAATGAGCAGTTCTTC
cdr3_aa: CASSVSMGVGNEQFF

j_call: TRBJ2-1
clone_size: many
v_call: TRBV15
d_call: -
cdr3_nt: TGTGCCACCAGCAGAGGTAGCGCCTACAATGAGCAGTTCTTC
cdr3_aa: CATSRGSAYNEQFF

j_call: TRBJ2-7
clone_size: many
v_call: TRBV2
d_call: -
cdr3_nt: TGTGCCAGCAGTGAAGGAAGAGGCAAATTCTCCTACGAGCAGTACTTC
cdr3_aa: CASSEGRGKFSYEQYF

j_call: TRBJ2-1
clone_size: many
v_call: TRBV24-1
d_call: TRBD2
cdr3_nt: TGTGCCACCAGCGTATGGGCGGGGGGGTCGGAGGAGCAGTTCTTC
cdr3_aa: CATSVWAGGSEEQFF

j_call: TRBJ2-1
clone_size: many
v_call: TRBV7-6
d_call: TRBD2
cdr3_nt: TGTGCCAGCAGCTTCCTAGCGGGGGACGACAATGAGCAGTTCTTC
cdr3_aa: CASSFLAGDDNEQFF

j_call: TRBJ1-2
clone_size: -
v_call: TRBV7-2
d_call: -
cdr3_nt: TGTGCCAGCAGCTCCAGGGTTGGGAACTATGGCTACACCTTC
cdr3_aa: CASSSRVGNYGYTF

j_call: TRBJ2-3
clone_size: many
v_call: TRBV7-9
d_call: TRBD1
cdr3_nt: TGTGCCAGCAGCGAGACAGGGGGTCGGGCAGATACGCAGTATTTT
cdr3_aa: CASSETGGRADTQYF

j_call: TRBJ2-7
clone_size: -
v_call: TRBV29-1
d_call: TRBD1
cdr3_nt: TGCAGCGTTCTCCGGGACAGGGGCCACGAGCAGTACTTC
cdr3_aa: CSVLRDRGHEQYF

j_call: TRBJ2-7
clone_size: many
v_call: TRBV29-1
d_call: -
cdr3_nt: TGCAGCGTTGGGGCGAACAGGTTCACCTACGAGCAGTACTTC
cdr3_aa: CSVGANRFTYEQYF

j_call: TRBJ2-7
clone_size: -
v_call: TRBV14
d_call: -
cdr3_nt: TGTGCCAGCAGCCAAGAGAATCGGCTTACCTCATACTCCTACGAGCAGTACTTC
cdr3_aa: CASSQENRLTSYSYEQYF

j_call: TRBJ1-2
clone_size: -
v_call: TRBV7-8
d_call: TRBD1
cdr3_nt: TGTGCCAGCAGCTTATTTTCCGGGACAGGGGGCGTGGGCTACACCTTC
cdr3_aa: CASSLFSGTGGVGYTF

j_call: TRBJ2-5
clone_size: -
v_call: TRBV7-9
d_call: -
cdr3_nt: TGTGCCAGCAGGGCATCTCTTTCCAGGATACAAGAGACCCAGTACTTC
cdr3_aa: CASRASLSRIQETQYF